This TCR beta chain is drawn from a study of OX40 agonist ivuxolimab in advanced cancers. Study summary: Ivuxolimab was delivered to patients intravenously every 2 weeks at doses spanning 0.01 to 10 mg/kg. Three dose-escalation patients had partial responses: one with hepatocellular carcinoma and two with cutaneous melanoma. General observations from the study: On average, a greater number of expanded clones characterised CD8+ T cells relative to CD4+. At 0.1 to 3.0 mg/kg, CD4+ and CD8+ blood T cells expanded clonally by week 6.

Worth noting for this clone: What it recognizes is unknown.

Method: immunoSEQ multiplex PCR; TCRdb's copy keeps in-frame clones and lacks some. The sample has roughly 61,000 clones; about 83% are singletons. The specimen was CD4+ or CD8+ T cells sorted from blood, collected in a trial of the OX40 agonist ivuxolimab. The source is an adult with an advanced solid tumor such as melanoma, head and neck, liver or kidney cancer.

The CDR3 DNA is TGCGCCAGCAGCCAAGAGGGACAGGGAAAAGAGACCCAGTACTTC. Translation gives CASSQEGQGKETQYF. The V and J genes are TRBV4-1 and TRBJ2-5; 9 bases match TRBD1. V lost 0 bases and J lost 3; bases outside the gene matches: 2. This CDR3 is built from 15 residues. The germline gives CDR1 MGHRA, CDR2 YSYEKL.